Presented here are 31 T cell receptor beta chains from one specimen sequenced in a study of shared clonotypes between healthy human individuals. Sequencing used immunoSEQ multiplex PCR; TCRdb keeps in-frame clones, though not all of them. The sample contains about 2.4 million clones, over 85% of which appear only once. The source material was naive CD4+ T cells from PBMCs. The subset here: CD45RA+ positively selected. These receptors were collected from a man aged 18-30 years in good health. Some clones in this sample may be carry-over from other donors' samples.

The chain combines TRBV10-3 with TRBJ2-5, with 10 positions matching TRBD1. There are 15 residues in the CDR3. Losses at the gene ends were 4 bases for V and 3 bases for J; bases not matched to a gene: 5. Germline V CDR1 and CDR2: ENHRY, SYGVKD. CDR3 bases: TGTGCCATCAGTGCATTGGGACAGGGGAAAGAGACCCAGTACTTC. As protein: CAISALGQGKETQYF.

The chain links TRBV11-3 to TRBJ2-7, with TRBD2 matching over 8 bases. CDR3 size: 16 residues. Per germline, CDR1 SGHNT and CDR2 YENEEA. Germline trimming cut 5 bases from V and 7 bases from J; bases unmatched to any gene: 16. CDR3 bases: TGTGCCAGCAGCCCAGGCATTATTAGCGGGGTCTATGAGCAGTACTTC. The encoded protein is CASSPGIISGVYEQYF.

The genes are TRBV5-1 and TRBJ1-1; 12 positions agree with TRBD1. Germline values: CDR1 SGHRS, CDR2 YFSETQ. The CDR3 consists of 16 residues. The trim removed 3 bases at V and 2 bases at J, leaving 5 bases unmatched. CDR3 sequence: CASSWGQGARNTEAFF. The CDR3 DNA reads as TGCGCCAGCAGCTGGGGACAGGGGGCGCGAAACACTGAAGCTTTCTTT.

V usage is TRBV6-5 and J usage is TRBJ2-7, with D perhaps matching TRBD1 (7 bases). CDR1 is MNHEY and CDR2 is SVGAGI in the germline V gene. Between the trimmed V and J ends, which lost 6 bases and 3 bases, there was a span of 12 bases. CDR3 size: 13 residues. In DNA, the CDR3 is TGTGCCAGCAGCCAGGGGGGTAACTACGAGCAGTACTTC. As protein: CASSQGGNYEQYF.

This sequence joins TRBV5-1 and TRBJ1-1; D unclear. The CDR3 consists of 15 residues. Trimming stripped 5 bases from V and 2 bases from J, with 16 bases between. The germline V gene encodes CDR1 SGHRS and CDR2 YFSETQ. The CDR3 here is CASRRASPINTEAFF. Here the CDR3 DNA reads TGCGCCAGCAGGAGGGCCAGTCCAATCAACACTGAAGCTTTCTTT.

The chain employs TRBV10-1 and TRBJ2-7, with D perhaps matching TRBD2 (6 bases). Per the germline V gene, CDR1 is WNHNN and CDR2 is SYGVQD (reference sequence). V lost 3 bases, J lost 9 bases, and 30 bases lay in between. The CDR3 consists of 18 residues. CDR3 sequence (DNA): TGCGCCAGCAGTGAATTAAGCGGGCGCGACTCTACTCCTTTCAGGCAGTACTTC. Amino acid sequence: CASSELSGRDSTPFRQYF.

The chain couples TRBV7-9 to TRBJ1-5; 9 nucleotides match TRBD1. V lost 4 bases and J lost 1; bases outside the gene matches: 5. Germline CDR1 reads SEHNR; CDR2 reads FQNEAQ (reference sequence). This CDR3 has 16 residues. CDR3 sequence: CASSSGQGMSNQPQHF. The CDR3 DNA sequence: TGTGCCAGCAGCTCGGGACAGGGTATGAGCAATCAGCCCCAGCATTTT.

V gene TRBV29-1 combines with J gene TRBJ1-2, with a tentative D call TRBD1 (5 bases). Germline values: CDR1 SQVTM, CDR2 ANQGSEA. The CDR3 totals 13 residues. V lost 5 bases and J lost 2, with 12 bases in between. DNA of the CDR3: TGCAGCGTTAGGGACCAGGGCAACTATGGCTACACCTTC. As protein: CSVRDQGNYGYTF.

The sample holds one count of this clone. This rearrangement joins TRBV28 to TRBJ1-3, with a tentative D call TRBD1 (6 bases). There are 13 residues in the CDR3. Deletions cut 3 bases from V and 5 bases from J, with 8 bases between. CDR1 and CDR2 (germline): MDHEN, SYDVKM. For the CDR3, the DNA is TGTGCCAGCAGTTTGGACAGCAGAAACACCATATATTTT. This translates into CASSLDSRNTIYF.

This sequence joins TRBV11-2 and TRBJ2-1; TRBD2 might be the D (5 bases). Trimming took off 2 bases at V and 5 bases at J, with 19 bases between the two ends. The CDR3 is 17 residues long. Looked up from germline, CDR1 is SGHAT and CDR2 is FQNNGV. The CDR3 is CASSLSVFGEWDNEQFF. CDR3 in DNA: TGTGCCAGCAGCTTATCCGTTTTCGGGGAGTGGGACAATGAGCAGTTCTTC.

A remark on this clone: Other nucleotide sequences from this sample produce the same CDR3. As DNA, the CDR3 is TGTGCCAGCACAGGGGGAGGGTCCTACGAGCAGTACTTC. Encoded protein: CASTGGGSYEQYF. The V call is TRBV28, the J call TRBJ2-7; D possibly matches TRBD1 or TRBD2 (7 bases each). V lost 7 bases, J lost 1 base, and 11 bases lay in between. The CDR3 length is 13 residues. Germline-derived CDR1 and CDR2 are MDHEN and SYDVKM. Complete variable domain (other parts from reference TRBV28 and TRBJ2-7): DVKVTQSSRYLVKRTGEKVFLECVQDMDHENMFWYRQDPGLGLRLIYFSYDVKMKEKGDIPEGYSVSREKKERFSLILESASTNQTSMYLCASTGGGSYEQYFGPGTRLTVT.

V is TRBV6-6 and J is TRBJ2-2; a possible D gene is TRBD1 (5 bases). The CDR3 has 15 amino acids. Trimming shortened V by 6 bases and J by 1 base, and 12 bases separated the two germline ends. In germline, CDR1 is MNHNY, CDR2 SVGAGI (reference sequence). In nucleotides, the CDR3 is TGTGCCAGCAGAAACAGGCTCCAGAACACCGGGGAGCTGTTTTTT. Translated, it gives CASRNRLQNTGELFF.

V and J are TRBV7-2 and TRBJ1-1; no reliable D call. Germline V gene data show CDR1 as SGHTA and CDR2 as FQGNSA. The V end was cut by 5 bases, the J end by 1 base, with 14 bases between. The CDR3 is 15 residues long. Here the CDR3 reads CASSRQALSNTEAFF. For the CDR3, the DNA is TGTGCCAGCAGCCGCCAGGCCCTATCGAACACTGAAGCTTTCTTT.

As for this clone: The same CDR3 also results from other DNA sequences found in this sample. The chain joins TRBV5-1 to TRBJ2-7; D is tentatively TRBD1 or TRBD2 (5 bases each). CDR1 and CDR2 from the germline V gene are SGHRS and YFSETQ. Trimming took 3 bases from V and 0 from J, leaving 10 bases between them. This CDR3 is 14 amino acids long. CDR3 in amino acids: CASSSGTSSYEQYF. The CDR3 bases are TGCGCCAGCAGCTCGGGGACCAGCTCCTACGAGCAGTACTTC.

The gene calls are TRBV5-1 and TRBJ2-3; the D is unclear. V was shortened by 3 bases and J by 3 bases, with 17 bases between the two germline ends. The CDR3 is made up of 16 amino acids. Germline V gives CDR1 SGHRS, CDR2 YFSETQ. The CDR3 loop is CASSSGPMDGTDTQYF. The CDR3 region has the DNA TGCGCCAGCAGCTCCGGACCGATGGACGGGACAGATACGCAGTATTTT. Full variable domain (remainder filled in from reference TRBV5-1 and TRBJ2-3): KAGVTQTPRYLIKTRGQQVTLSCSPISGHRSVSWYQQTPGQGLQFLFEYFSETQRNKGNFPGRFSGRQFSNSRSEMNVSTLELGDSALYLCASSSGPMDGTDTQYFGPGTRLTVL.

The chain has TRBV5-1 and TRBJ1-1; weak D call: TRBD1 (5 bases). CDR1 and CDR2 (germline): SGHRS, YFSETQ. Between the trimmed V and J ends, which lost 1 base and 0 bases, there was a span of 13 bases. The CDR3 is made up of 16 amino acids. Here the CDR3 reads CASSLLGGTMNTEAFF. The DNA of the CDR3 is TGCGCCAGCAGCTTGTTGGGAGGGACGATGAACACTGAAGCTTTCTTT.

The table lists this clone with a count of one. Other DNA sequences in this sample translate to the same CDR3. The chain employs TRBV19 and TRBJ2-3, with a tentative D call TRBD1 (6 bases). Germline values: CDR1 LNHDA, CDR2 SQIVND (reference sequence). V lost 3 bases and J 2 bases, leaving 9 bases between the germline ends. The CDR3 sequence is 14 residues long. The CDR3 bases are TGTGCCAGTAGTATCAGGACAGCCACAGATACGCAGTATTTT. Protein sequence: CASSIRTATDTQYF.

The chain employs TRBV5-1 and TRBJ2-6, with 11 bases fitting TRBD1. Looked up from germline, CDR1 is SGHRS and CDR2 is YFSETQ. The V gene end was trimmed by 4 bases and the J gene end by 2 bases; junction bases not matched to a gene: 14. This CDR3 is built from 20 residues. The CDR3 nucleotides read TGCGCCAGCAGCCAGGTACAGGGGACAGGGGGTTTAGCTGGGGCCAACGTCCTGACTTTC. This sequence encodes CASSQVQGTGGLAGANVLTF.

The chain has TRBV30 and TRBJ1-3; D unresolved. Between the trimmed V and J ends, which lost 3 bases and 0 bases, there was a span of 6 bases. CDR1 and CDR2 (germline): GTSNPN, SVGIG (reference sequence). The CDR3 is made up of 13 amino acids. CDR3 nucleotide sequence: TGTGCCTGGAGAAAAAACTCTGGAAACACCATATATTTT. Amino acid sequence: CAWRKNSGNTIYF.

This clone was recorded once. The CDR3 nucleotides are TGTGCCAGCACCCCCCTAGCGGCTCAAGAGACCCAGTACTTC. Translating gives CASTPLAAQETQYF. The genes are TRBV28 and TRBJ2-5, with 7 bases lining up with TRBD2. J gave up 2 bases and V 7 bases, and 7 bases lay outside the gene matches. This CDR3 contains 14 residues. Germline values: CDR1 MDHEN, CDR2 SYDVKM.

CDR3: CASSPQYGGYEQYF. DNA for the CDR3: TGTGCCAGCAGTCCACAGTACGGGGGATACGAGCAGTACTTC. The rearrangement joins TRBV28 to TRBJ2-7; the D gene is possibly TRBD2 (6 bases). The V end lost 5 bases, the J end lost 4 bases, and 15 bases lay between the germline ends. The CDR3 consists of 14 residues. Germline values: CDR1 MDHEN, CDR2 SYDVKM.

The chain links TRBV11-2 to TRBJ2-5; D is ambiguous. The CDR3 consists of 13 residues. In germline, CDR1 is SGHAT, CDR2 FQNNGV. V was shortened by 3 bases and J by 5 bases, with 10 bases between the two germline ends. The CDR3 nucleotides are TGTGCCAGCAGCTTTTGGCTTTTCGAGACCCAGTACTTC. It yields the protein CASSFWLFETQYF.

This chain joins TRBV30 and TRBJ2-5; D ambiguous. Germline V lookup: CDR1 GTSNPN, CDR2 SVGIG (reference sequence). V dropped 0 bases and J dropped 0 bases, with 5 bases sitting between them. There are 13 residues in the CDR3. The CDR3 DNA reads TGTGCCTGGAGTGTACCTAACCAAGAGACCCAGTACTTC. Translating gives CAWSVPNQETQYF.

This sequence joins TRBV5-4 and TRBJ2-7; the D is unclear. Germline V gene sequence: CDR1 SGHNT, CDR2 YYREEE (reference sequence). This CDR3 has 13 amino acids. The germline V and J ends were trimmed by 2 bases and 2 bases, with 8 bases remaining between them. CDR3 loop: CASSFSGPYEQYF. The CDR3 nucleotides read TGTGCCAGCAGCTTCTCCGGCCCCTACGAGCAGTACTTC.

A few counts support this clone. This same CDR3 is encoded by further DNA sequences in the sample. CDR3: CSASAETQYF. Written as DNA, the CDR3 is TGCAGTGCTAGCGCCGAGACCCAGTACTTC. The chain carries TRBV20-1 and TRBJ2-5; D is uncertain. The V gene lost 3 bases and the J gene lost 5 bases, with 4 bases spanning the gap. This CDR3 has 10 residues. The germline CDR1 and CDR2 sequences are DFQATT and SNEGSKA (reference sequence).

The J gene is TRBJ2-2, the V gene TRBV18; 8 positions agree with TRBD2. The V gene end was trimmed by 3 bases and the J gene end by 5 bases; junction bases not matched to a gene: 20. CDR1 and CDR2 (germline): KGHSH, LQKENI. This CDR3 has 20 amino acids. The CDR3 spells CASSPLQLAVLKLRTGELFF. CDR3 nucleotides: TGTGCCAGCTCACCGCTCCAACTAGCGGTCCTTAAACTGCGGACCGGGGAGCTGTTTTTT.

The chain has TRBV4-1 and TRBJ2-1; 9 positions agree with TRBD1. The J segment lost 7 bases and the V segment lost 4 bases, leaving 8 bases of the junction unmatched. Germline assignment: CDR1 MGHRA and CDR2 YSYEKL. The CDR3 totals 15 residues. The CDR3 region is CASSRGQGLGNEQFF. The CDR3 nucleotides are TGCGCCAGCAGCCGGGGACAGGGCCTGGGGAATGAGCAGTTCTTC.

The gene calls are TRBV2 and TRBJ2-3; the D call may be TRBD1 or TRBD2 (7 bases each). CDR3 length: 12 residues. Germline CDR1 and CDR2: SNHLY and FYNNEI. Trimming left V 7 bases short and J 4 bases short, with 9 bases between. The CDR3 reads CASTGGADTQYF. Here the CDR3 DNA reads TGTGCCAGCACAGGGGGGGCAGATACGCAGTATTTT.

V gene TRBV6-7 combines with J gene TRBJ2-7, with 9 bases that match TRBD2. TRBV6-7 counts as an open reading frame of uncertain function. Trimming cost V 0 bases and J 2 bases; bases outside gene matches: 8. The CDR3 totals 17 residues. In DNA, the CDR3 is TGTGCCAGCAGTTACTCGAAGTGTGCGGGAGGGCCCTACGAGCAGTACTTC. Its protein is CASSYSKCAGGPYEQYF.

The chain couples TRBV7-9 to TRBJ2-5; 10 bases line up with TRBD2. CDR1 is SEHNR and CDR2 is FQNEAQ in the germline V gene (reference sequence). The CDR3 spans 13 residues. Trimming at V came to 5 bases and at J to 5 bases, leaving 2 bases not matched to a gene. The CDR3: CASSRGLAETQYF. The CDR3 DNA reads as TGTGCCAGCAGCAGGGGACTAGCGGAGACCCAGTACTTC.

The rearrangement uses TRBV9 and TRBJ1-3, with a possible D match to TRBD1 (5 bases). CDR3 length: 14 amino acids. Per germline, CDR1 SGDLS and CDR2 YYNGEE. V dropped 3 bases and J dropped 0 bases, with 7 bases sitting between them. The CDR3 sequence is CASSATVSGNTIYF. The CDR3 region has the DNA TGTGCCAGCAGCGCGACAGTCTCTGGAAACACCATATATTTT.